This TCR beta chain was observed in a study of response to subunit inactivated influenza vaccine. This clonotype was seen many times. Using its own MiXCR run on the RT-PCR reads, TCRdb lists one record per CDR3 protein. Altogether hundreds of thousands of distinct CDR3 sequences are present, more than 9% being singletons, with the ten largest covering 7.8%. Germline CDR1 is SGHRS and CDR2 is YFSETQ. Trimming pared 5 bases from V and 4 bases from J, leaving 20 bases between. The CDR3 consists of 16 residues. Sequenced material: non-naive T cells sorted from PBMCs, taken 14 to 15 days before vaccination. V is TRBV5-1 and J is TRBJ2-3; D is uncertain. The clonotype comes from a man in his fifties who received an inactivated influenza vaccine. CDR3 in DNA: TGCGCCAGCAGGCCGACAAAAGATGGGAATTCAGATACGCAGTATTTT. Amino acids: CASRPTKDGNSDTQYF. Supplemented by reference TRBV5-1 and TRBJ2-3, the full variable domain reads KAGVTQTPRYLIKTRGQQVTLSCSPISGHRSVSWYQQTPGQGLQFLFEYFSETQRNKGNFPGRFSGRQFSNSRSEMNVSTLELGDSALYLCASRPTKDGNSDTQYFGPGTRLTVL.